This entry lists 26 T cell receptor beta chains sequenced from one sample in a study of CXCR3-negative and CXCR3-positive naive CD8 T cells (dated by TCRdb to about 2019). The sequencer was a NextSeq 550. The Human TCR Profiling Kit (MiLaboratory) was used to make UMI-labeled 5' RACE TRB cDNA libraries. After TCRdb reprocessed the reads, each CDR3 protein sequence was kept as one row, without DNA. The sample has about 58,000 distinct CDR3 sequences on record. The ten largest clonotypes hold 0.35% to 0.5% of the sample. Sequencing input: naive CXCR3- CD8+ T cells from blood. The cell subset or site tag for this specimen amounts to: CD45RO-CCR7+CD27+CD95- naive CD8+ T cells lacking CXCR3 (TNR3-). The source is a human donor in good health. Some clones in this sample may be carry-over from other donors' samples.

The chain joins TRBV23-1 to TRBJ2-5; the D gene TCRdb calls, TRBD1, cannot be checked with no DNA. TRBV23-1 qualifies as an ORF whose function is uncertain. This CDR3 comprises 17 residues. CDR3 residues: CASSPPGPGMTKETQYF.

The chain recombines TRBV5-6 with TRBJ2-1. The CDR3 consists of 16 residues. Germline V gives CDR1 SGHDT, CDR2 YYEEEE. The CDR3 here is CASSVDRVSSYNEQFF.

The rearrangement links TRBV28 to TRBJ2-5. The CDR3 runs 13 residues. From germline, CDR1 is MDHEN and CDR2 SYDVKM. This CDR3 is CASSLRGSETQYF.

The chain links TRBV29-1 to TRBJ2-2; the D gene TCRdb calls, TRBD1, cannot be checked with no DNA. Germline loops: CDR1 SQVTM, CDR2 ANQGSEA. The CDR3 totals 16 residues. CDR3 region: CSVEGATGNLAGELFF.

The chain uses TRBV27 and TRBJ2-7; the TCRdb call, TRBD2, lacks DNA for checking. Germline CDR1 MNHEY, CDR2 SMNVEV (reference sequence). The CDR3 extends over 15 amino acids. CDR3 region: CATSAGAPEFYEQYF.

J is TRBJ2-7 and V is TRBV10-3; TCRdb's D gene call, TRBD1, goes unchecked for lack of DNA. The CDR3 runs 11 residues. Germline V lookup: CDR1 ENHRY, CDR2 SYGVKD. The CDR3 is CAIGQAYEQYF.

The chain links TRBV5-1 to TRBJ1-1; TCRdb's assignment of TRBD1 cannot be checked, as there is no DNA. The CDR3 is made up of 15 amino acids. Germline V gene lookup returns CDR1 SGHRS and CDR2 YFSETQ. This chain's CDR3 is CASSYPGTGITEAFF.

This sequence joins TRBV21-1 and TRBJ1-1. TRBV21-1 is a pseudogene. The CDR3 loop spans 12 amino acids. CDR3 loop: CASNRESPGAFF.

The chain employs TRBV28 and TRBJ1-4; no DNA is available, so the TRBD1 call from TCRdb remains unchecked. This CDR3 contains 14 residues. CDR1 is MDHEN, CDR2 SYDVKM, per germline. CDR3 loop: CASSLNPADEKLFF. The variable domain in full, with the rest retrieved from reference TRBV28 and TRBJ1-4, is DVKVTQSSRYLVKRTGEKVFLECVQDMDHENMFWYRQDPGLGLRLIYFSYDVKMKEKGDIPEGYSVSREKKERFSLILESASTNQTSMYLCASSLNPADEKLFFGSGTQLSVL.

The chain combines TRBV5-1 with TRBJ2-3; with no DNA, the TCRdb D assignment of TRBD1 cannot be verified. This CDR3 region has 15 residues. Germline V gene sequence: CDR1 SGHRS, CDR2 YFSETQ. This chain's CDR3 is CASSLLGVSTDTQYF.

The chain employs TRBV9 and TRBJ2-7; TCRdb returns TRBD1, unconfirmable since there is no DNA. The CDR3 is made up of 15 amino acids. Per the germline V gene, CDR1 is SGDLS and CDR2 is YYNGEE. CDR3 sequence reads: CASSPEGGRTYEQYF.

The V gene is TRBV7-9, the J gene TRBJ2-7; the TCRdb call, TRBD2, lacks DNA for checking. Germline V gene lookup returns CDR1 SEHNR and CDR2 FQNEAQ (reference sequence). There are 15 residues in the CDR3. The CDR3 is CASSPSGGGWNEQYF.

The rearrangement links TRBV6-5 to TRBJ2-3; TCRdb gives TRBD2 as the D gene, but with no DNA this cannot be confirmed. This CDR3 has 15 amino acids. CDR1 is MNHEY, CDR2 SVGAGI, per germline. CDR3 sequence reads: CASSALAGRTDTQYF.

The V and J genes are TRBV3-1 and TRBJ2-7. This CDR3 region has 14 residues. The germline gives CDR1 LGHDT, CDR2 YNNKEL (reference sequence). The CDR3 region is CASSQEVGLYEQYF.

The genes are TRBV6-4 and TRBJ2-1; TCRdb's D call, TRBD2, is unchecked because there is no DNA. Germline V lookup: CDR1 MRHNA, CDR2 SNTAGT. CDR3 length: 15 amino acids. CDR3 sequence: CASSPTSGGHNEQFF.

V is TRBV28 and J is TRBJ2-3; the TCRdb call, TRBD1, lacks DNA for checking. CDR1 and CDR2 (germline): MDHEN, SYDVKM. The CDR3 spans 15 residues. CDR3 residues: CASSYMTGGTDTQYF.

The rearrangement links TRBV15 to TRBJ2-7; TCRdb gives TRBD1 as the D gene, but with no DNA this cannot be confirmed. In germline, CDR1 is LNHNV, CDR2 YYDKDF (reference sequence). This CDR3 is 13 amino acids long. The CDR3 sequence is CAISRTPSYEQYF.

This rearrangement joins TRBV7-8 to TRBJ2-3; lacking DNA, the TRBD2 call made by TCRdb goes unchecked. Germline lookup yields CDR1 SGHVS and CDR2 FQNEAQ. The CDR3 is 15 residues long. CDR3 residues: CASSLLVAGRDTQYF.

The chain is built from TRBV12-3 or TRBV12-4 and TRBJ2-1. The CDR3 is made up of 12 amino acids. The CDR3 protein is CASSLLGNEQFF.

The gene calls are TRBV4-3 and TRBJ2-1; the D call of TRBD2 rests on TCRdb alone, since no DNA is present to check it. In germline, CDR1 is LGHNA, CDR2 YSLEER. CDR3 length equals 15 residues. CDR3 region: CASSQASGEPNEQFF.

The chain has TRBV7-9 and TRBJ2-7; TCRdb gives TRBD1 as the D gene, but with no DNA this cannot be confirmed. This CDR3 region has 14 residues. Germline V gene lookup returns CDR1 SEHNR and CDR2 FQNEAQ (reference sequence). CDR3: CASSPRGDTYEQYF.

The chain recombines TRBV20-1 with TRBJ1-2; TCRdb calls TRBD1, which cannot be checked without DNA. Per germline, CDR1 DFQATT and CDR2 SNEGSKA (reference sequence). There are 14 residues in the CDR3. CDR3 protein: CSARDTARSYGYTF.

The V call is TRBV27, the J call TRBJ2-5. This CDR3 spans 11 amino acids. Germline assignment: CDR1 MNHEY and CDR2 SMNVEV (reference sequence). The CDR3 here is CATETLETQYF.

V and J are TRBV7-6 and TRBJ2-6; TCRdb indicates TRBD1, and absent DNA this call remains unverified. Germline loops: CDR1 SGHVS, CDR2 FNYEAQ. This CDR3 is built from 18 residues. The CDR3 loop reads CASSQPGQATSGANVLTF. The full variable domain, rest sourced from reference TRBV7-6 and TRBJ2-6, is GAGVSQSPRYKVTKRGQDVALRCDPISGHVSLYWYRQALGQGPEFLTYFNYEAQQDKSGLPNDRFSAERPEGSISTLTIQRTEQRDSAMYRCASSQPGQATSGANVLTFGAGSRLTVL.

V is TRBV4-3 and J is TRBJ2-1; no DNA is available, so the TRBD2 call from TCRdb remains unchecked. The CDR3 has 16 residues. Germline values: CDR1 LGHNA, CDR2 YSLEER. CDR3 sequence: CASSQDRGLGNGEQFF.

J is TRBJ2-1 and V is TRBV20-1; lacking DNA, the TRBD2 call made by TCRdb goes unchecked. The germline V gene has CDR1 DFQATT and CDR2 SNEGSKA (reference sequence). CDR3 length equals 14 residues. The CDR3 is CSARSPLAEHEQFF.